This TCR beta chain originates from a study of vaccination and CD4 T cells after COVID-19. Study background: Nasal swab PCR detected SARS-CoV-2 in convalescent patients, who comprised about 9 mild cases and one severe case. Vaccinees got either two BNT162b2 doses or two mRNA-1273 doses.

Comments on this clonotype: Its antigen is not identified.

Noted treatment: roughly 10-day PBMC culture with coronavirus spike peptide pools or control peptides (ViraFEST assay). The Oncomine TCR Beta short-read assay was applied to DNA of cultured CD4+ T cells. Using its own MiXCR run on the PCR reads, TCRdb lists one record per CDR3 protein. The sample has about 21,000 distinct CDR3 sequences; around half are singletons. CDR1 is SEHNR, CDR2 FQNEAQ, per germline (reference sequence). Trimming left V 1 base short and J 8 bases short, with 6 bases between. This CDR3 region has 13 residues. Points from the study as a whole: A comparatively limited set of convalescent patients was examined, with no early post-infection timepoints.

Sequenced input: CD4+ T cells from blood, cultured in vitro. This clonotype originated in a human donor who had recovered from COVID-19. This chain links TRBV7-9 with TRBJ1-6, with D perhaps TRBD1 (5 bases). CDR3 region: CASSLGGDSPLHF. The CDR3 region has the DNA TGTGCCAGCAGCTTAGGGGGGGATTCACCCCTCCACTTT.